The clone carrying this T cell receptor beta chain appeared a few times. Its antigen is still unknown. This sample is part of a study of regulatory T cells in long-lasting Graves disease. Broader study findings: Accuracy may have suffered from the small sample size. A greater number of public clonotypes (under 3,000) was shared by persistent patients than by new patients (approximately 910).

Researchers made TCR beta libraries by using iRepertoire HTBI primers and running Arm-PCR on CDR3 regions. MiXCR, run by TCRdb on the multiplex PCR reads, gives a single entry per CDR3 protein. The sample includes 400,000 or so distinct CDR3 sequences, 23% of them seen just once. Per the germline V gene, CDR1 is SGHAT and CDR2 is FQNNGV. Trimming removed 6 bases from V and 4 bases from J; junction bases left unmatched: 13. The CDR3 sequence is 17 residues long. Described time point: persistent/refractory GD, antithyroid drugs over 5 years with positive TRAb. Isolated PBMC RNA provided the starting material for the TCR library.

The origin of this receptor is a female donor with Graves disease. The sequenced sample was peripheral blood mononuclear cells (PBMCs), obtained when the disease was refractory, from a patient treated with antithyroid drugs. The chain uses TRBV11-2 and TRBJ1-1, with 11 bases that match TRBD1. Written as DNA, the CDR3 is TGTGCCAGCAGAAAGGTTATGCCCGGGACAGGGGGCACTGAAGCTTTCTTT. It specifies CASRKVMPGTGGTEAFF.